The 24 T cell receptor beta chains reported below all come from one sample, sequenced in a study of shared T cell receptors in the human thymus. TCRdb's table, derived via immunoSEQ multiplex PCR, lists solely in-frame clones and lacks some. Of approximately 730,000 clones in the sample, 80% to 90% were seen once. The same sample was also studied in work on human thymus T cells.

Input material: thymocytes. The origin of the receptors is a girl under three years old with a congenital heart defect.

The rearrangement joins TRBV27 to TRBJ2-7; a possible D gene is TRBD2 (6 bases). V was trimmed by 2 bases and J by 3 bases, leaving 29 bases between them. There are 20 residues in the CDR3. Germline V lookup: CDR1 MNHEY, CDR2 SMNVEV (reference sequence). The CDR3 region has the DNA TGTGCCAGCAGTTTAGTTTTTGGGGCAGGGAAGGACTACTACTACTACGAGCAGTACTTC. It specifies CASSLVFGAGKDYYYYEQYF.

V and J are TRBV27 and TRBJ2-3; 11 nucleotides match TRBD2. Germline CDR1 is MNHEY and CDR2 is SMNVEV (reference sequence). The V gene end was trimmed by 3 bases and the J gene end by 2 bases; junction bases not matched to a gene: 7. The CDR3 extends over 17 amino acids. Here the CDR3 reads CASSLPSGGPNTDTQYF. In nucleotides, the CDR3 is TGTGCCAGCAGTTTGCCTAGCGGGGGGCCAAACACAGATACGCAGTATTTT.

The chain recombines TRBV4-1 with TRBJ2-3; D is unclear. The V gene's germline CDR1 is MGHRA and CDR2 YSYEKL. Trimming pared 4 bases from V and 5 bases from J, leaving 10 bases between. The CDR3 loop spans 13 amino acids. The DNA for the CDR3 is TGCGCCAGCAGCCCGAACTCTGGAGATACGCAGTATTTT. It is translated as CASSPNSGDTQYF.

V gene TRBV27 combines with J gene TRBJ1-1, with D possibly matching TRBD1 (6 bases). There are 15 residues in the CDR3. The V gene's germline CDR1 is MNHEY and CDR2 SMNVEV (reference sequence). V was clipped by 3 bases and J by 3 bases, with 14 bases between them. This CDR3 is CASSFARGVHTEAFF. CDR3 coding DNA: TGTGCCAGCAGTTTCGCCAGGGGCGTCCACACTGAAGCTTTCTTT.

V and J are TRBV27 and TRBJ1-1, with 10 bases aligning to TRBD1. CDR3 length equals 15 residues. Looked up from germline, CDR1 is MNHEY and CDR2 is SMNVEV (reference sequence). Losses at the gene ends were 5 bases for V and 1 base for J; bases not matched to a gene: 4. The CDR3 DNA reads as TGTGCCAGCAGTGGGGGGGACAGGGGGAACACTGAAGCTTTCTTT. Amino acid sequence: CASSGGDRGNTEAFF.

This clone has only a few counts. No DNA is shown, since the ends of the CDR3 on it are uncertain; the CDR3 is the one TCRdb lists. The chain employs TRBV30 and TRBJ1-5. Germline CDR1 GTSNPN, CDR2 SVGIG (reference sequence). Inclusive of both ends, the CDR3 amounts to 17 amino acids. CDR3 sequence: CAWSVVSGPGGNQPQHF.

The genes are TRBV25-1 and TRBJ2-6, with 9 bases fitting TRBD2. Germline V gene lookup returns CDR1 MGHDK and CDR2 SYGVNS. With V trimmed by 7 bases and J by 1 base, 8 bases remained unmatched. This CDR3 is 17 amino acids long. The DNA of the CDR3 is TGTGCCAGCACCTCTGGGACTAGCATATCTGGGGCCAACGTCCTGACTTTC. Its protein product is CASTSGTSISGANVLTF.

The rearrangement uses TRBV9 and TRBJ2-1; tentative D call: TRBD2 (6 bases). The ends were cut back, 7 bases at V and 6 bases at J, with 20 bases in the middle. This CDR3 is 15 amino acids long. From germline, CDR1 is SGDLS and CDR2 YYNGEE. CDR3 protein: CASLRRGFKANEQFF. CDR3 nucleotides: TGTGCCAGCTTGCGGCGGGGATTTAAGGCCAATGAGCAGTTCTTC.

The rearrangement uses TRBV4-1 and TRBJ1-4, with 7 bases that match TRBD1. Per the germline V gene, CDR1 is MGHRA and CDR2 is YSYEKL. The CDR3 runs 16 residues. V shed 0 bases and J 8 bases; nucleotides not matched to a gene: 9. This CDR3 is CASSQDQGGQGEKLFF. In DNA form, the CDR3 reads TGCGCCAGCAGCCAAGATCAAGGGGGCCAGGGCGAAAAACTGTTTTTT.

This chain uses TRBV12-5 with TRBJ2-3; weak D call: TRBD1 (6 bases). V lost 2 bases to trimming and J lost 0 bases, with 15 bases between them. The germline V gene has CDR1 LGHNT and CDR2 FRNRAP. The CDR3 loop spans 17 amino acids. This CDR3 is CASGLPSRQASTDTQYF. CDR3 coding DNA: TGTGCTAGTGGTTTGCCCTCACGACAGGCCAGCACAGATACGCAGTATTTT.

This clone was recorded once. The rearrangement uses TRBV2 and TRBJ2-1, with D possibly matching TRBD1 (6 bases). Trimming cost V 4 bases and J 3 bases, with 13 bases left between them. The germline CDR1 and CDR2 sequences are SNHLY and FYNNEI. This CDR3 spans 15 amino acids. The CDR3 is CASSGGQGGYNEQFF. The CDR3 DNA is TGTGCCAGCAGTGGGGGGCAGGGTGGCTACAATGAGCAGTTCTTC.

Turning to this clone: The germline gene is not matched at one end of the junction; a read error may be the cause. This rearrangement joins TRBV11-2 to TRBJ2-1; 9 bases align to TRBD1. This CDR3 region has 12 residues. In germline, CDR1 is SGHAT, CDR2 FQNNGV. The CDR3: CASSLDRGERFF. The CDR3 DNA reads as TGTGCCAGCAGCCTTGACAGGGGGGAGCGGTTCTTC.

In this sample, this clone turned up once. The chain joins TRBV6-6 to TRBJ1-2, with D maybe TRBD1 (6 bases). Trimming left V 2 bases short and J 5 bases short, with 15 bases between. The germline V gene has CDR1 MNHNY and CDR2 SVGAGI (reference sequence). The length of the CDR3 is 15 residues. The CDR3 reads CASSYPQGRGYGYTF. In DNA, the CDR3 is TGTGCCAGCAGTTACCCACAGGGTCGTGGGTATGGCTACACCTTC.

The chain uses TRBV5-6 and TRBJ2-2; D remains unclear. With 4 bases removed from V and 1 base from J, the gap between germline ends came to 14 bases. This CDR3 has 16 amino acids. Germline CDR1 reads SGHDT; CDR2 reads YYEEEE. The chain's CDR3 is CASSQILRVNTGELFF. The CDR3 DNA is TGTGCCAGCAGCCAAATACTCCGGGTGAACACCGGGGAGCTGTTTTTT.

CDR3 region: CASSESDGNRYNEQFF. The DNA for the CDR3 is TGTGCCAGCAGTGAATCGGACGGAAACAGGTACAATGAGCAGTTCTTC. The chain uses TRBV6-1 and TRBJ2-1, with TRBD1 as a possible D gene (5 bases). Germline values: CDR1 MNHNS, CDR2 SASEGT. V was shortened by 2 bases and J by 4 bases, with 15 bases between the two germline ends. CDR3 length: 16 residues.

V usage is TRBV7-9 and J usage is TRBJ1-2; unclear D gene. This CDR3 is built from 10 residues. Trimming removed 5 bases from V and 11 bases from J, with 9 bases in between. Germline CDR1 is SEHNR and CDR2 is FQNEAQ (reference sequence). CDR3 in DNA: TGTGCCAGCAGCAGAGAATCTTACACCTTC. Translation: CASSRESYTF.

The chain uses TRBV2 and TRBJ2-1; no firm D call. The CDR3 loop spans 16 amino acids. Deletions cut 4 bases from V and 0 bases from J, with 13 bases between. CDR1 and CDR2 from the germline V gene are SNHLY and FYNNEI. CDR3 region: CASSAELESSYNEQFF. The DNA of the CDR3 is TGTGCCAGCAGTGCAGAGCTAGAGAGCTCCTACAATGAGCAGTTCTTC.

The chain has TRBV10-3 and TRBJ2-7; maybe TRBD1 (6 bases). Trimming shortened V by 6 bases and J by 2 bases, and 23 bases separated the two germline ends. The CDR3 has 17 amino acids. CDR1 and CDR2 from the germline V gene are ENHRY and SYGVKD. CDR3 sequence: CAIRGERTGFDTYEQYF. DNA for the CDR3: TGTGCCATCAGGGGAGAGCGAACAGGGTTTGATACCTACGAGCAGTACTTC.

V usage is TRBV6-4 and J usage is TRBJ1-5; 7 positions agree with TRBD1. The CDR3 spans 17 residues. CDR1 and CDR2 (germline): MRHNA, SNTAGT. V gave up 3 bases and J gave up 4 bases; unmatched junction bases: 12. The CDR3 DNA reads as TGTGCCAGCAGTGAAGTCCCGGGACAGAGGAGTAATCAGCCCCAGCATTTT. Translation: CASSEVPGQRSNQPQHF.

V gene TRBV11-2 combines with J gene TRBJ2-3, with 8 bases aligning to TRBD2. This CDR3 region has 16 residues. After removal of 5 bases from V and 2 bases from J, the junction contained 9 bases not matched to a gene. The germline V gene has CDR1 SGHAT and CDR2 FQNNGV. The CDR3 protein is CASSDKKRGTTDTQYF. CDR3 in DNA: TGTGCCAGCAGCGATAAGAAGCGGGGGACCACAGATACGCAGTATTTT.

This rearrangement joins TRBV27 to TRBJ1-1; D ambiguous. The V gene lost 4 bases and the J gene lost 3 bases, with 18 bases spanning the gap. The length of the CDR3 is 16 residues. Germline CDR1 is MNHEY and CDR2 is SMNVEV (reference sequence). This chain's CDR3 is CASSYKGEGWDTEAFF. CDR3 bases: TGTGCCAGCAGTTATAAAGGCGAGGGATGGGACACTGAAGCTTTCTTT.

This clone showed up just once. V usage is TRBV7-9 and J usage is TRBJ1-6, with 7 bases that match TRBD1. CDR3 length: 14 residues. Per germline, CDR1 SEHNR and CDR2 FQNEAQ (reference sequence). With V trimmed by 5 bases and J by 7 bases, 5 bases remained unmatched. The chain's CDR3 is CASSTGQKNSPLHF. CDR3 sequence (DNA): TGTGCCAGCAGCACGGGACAGAAGAATTCACCCCTCCACTTT.

The chain employs TRBV12-5 and TRBJ2-1; 9 nucleotides match TRBD1. With V trimmed by 0 bases and J by 0 bases, 9 bases remained unmatched. Germline CDR1 is LGHNT and CDR2 is FRNRAP. The CDR3 has 19 amino acids. CDR3: CASGLVAPGQGGSYNEQFF. The CDR3 coding sequence is TGTGCTAGTGGTTTGGTAGCCCCGGGACAGGGAGGCTCCTACAATGAGCAGTTCTTC.

This clone was picked up one time. The chain couples TRBV7-9 to TRBJ1-2; unclear D gene. Per germline, CDR1 SEHNR and CDR2 FQNEAQ (reference sequence). The V and J ends lost 3 bases and 7 bases respectively, with 9 bases between them. The CDR3 extends over 12 amino acids. In DNA form, the CDR3 reads TGTGCCAGCAGCTTCGGGGAAACTGGCTACACCTTC. Its protein product is CASSFGETGYTF.